This is a list of T cell receptor beta chains from one sample in a study of control samples from healthy donors and cancer patients. Only in-frame clones appear in the TCRdb table, and some are missing; sequencing was by immunoSEQ multiplex PCR. The repertoire consists of about 160,000 clones, with 90% to 95% occurring once and the leading ten covering roughly 6.2%. Sequencing was performed on blood. The receptors come from a man between 18 and 35 years old in good health. Each CDR3 is given with its conserved first and last residue. The D gene is left open where the match is weak. A row's size may be missing; if present it is once, few, many or a size class.

d_gene,abundance,v_gene,j_gene,CDR3aa,CDR3nt
TRBD2,-,TRBV6-5,TRBJ2-3,CASSYYLAGGTDTQYF,TGTGCCAGCAGTTATTACCTAGCGGGAGGCACAGATACGCAGTATTTT
-,-,TRBV19,TRBJ1-1,CASSILRGQGPEAFF,TGTGCCAGTAGTATCCTTCGGGGGCAAGGACCTGAAGCTTTCTTT
TRBD1,-,TRBV6-6,TRBJ1-2,CASSLPPTGVRAYGYTF,TGTGCCAGCAGTCTTCCGCCGACAGGGGTGCGTGCCTATGGCTACACCTTC
-,-,TRBV29-1,TRBJ1-1,CSVAARRGAFF,TGCAGCGTTGCAGCCCGGAGAGGGGCTTTCTTT
-,once,TRBV7-9,TRBJ2-2,CASSLEGLAYGELFF,TGTGCCAGCAGCTTAGAGGGACTGGCGTACGGGGAGCTGTTTTTT
-,-,TRBV9,TRBJ1-3,CASSTQGTGGNTIYF,TGTGCCAGCAGCACCCAGGGGACGGGTGGAAACACCATATATTTT
-,many,TRBV5-1,TRBJ1-1,CASSLGVMNTEAFF,TGCGCCAGCAGCCTAGGAGTTATGAACACTGAAGCTTTCTTT
-,few,TRBV2,TRBJ1-2,CASNRGPNYGYTF,TGTGCCAGCAACCGGGGACCTAACTATGGCTACACCTTC
-,-,TRBV5-1,TRBJ2-7,CASSFQRSYEQYF,TGCGCCAGCAGCTTTCAAAGATCCTACGAGCAGTACTTC
TRBD2,-,TRBV28,TRBJ2-1,CASSPPSLAGGAHQFF,TGTGCCAGCAGTCCGCCTTCCTTAGCGGGAGGTGCCCATCAGTTCTTC
TRBD2,-,TRBV27,TRBJ2-5,CASSPTLRGVQETQYF,TGTGCCAGCAGTCCTACGCTGCGGGGGGTACAAGAGACCCAGTACTTC
-,few,TRBV5-1,TRBJ1-2,CASSLEVRVEGYTF,TGCGCCAGCAGCTTGGAGGTCAGGGTGGAAGGCTACACCTTC
TRBD1,-,TRBV19,TRBJ1-5,CASIGTGDSNQPQHF,TGTGCCAGTATCGGGACAGGGGATAGCAATCAGCCCCAGCATTTT
-,-,TRBV4-3,TRBJ2-1,CASSQVLLVIPNNEQFF,TGCGCCAGCAGCCAAGTCTTACTAGTGATCCCCAACAATGAGCAGTTCTTC
-,-,TRBV18,TRBJ2-1,CASSLDSGNEQFF,TGTGCCAGCTCACTCGACTCGGGGAATGAGCAGTTCTTC
-,-,TRBV7-2,TRBJ2-5,CASSFQETQYF,TGTGCCAGCAGCTTTCAAGAGACCCAGTACTTC
-,-,TRBV9,TRBJ1-3,CASSVAAISGNTIYF,TGTGCCAGCAGCGTAGCTGCCATCTCTGGAAACACCATATATTTT
-,-,TRBV10-3,TRBJ1-2,CAISESGGDYGYTF,TGTGCCATCAGTGAGTCAGGAGGAGACTATGGCTACACCTTC
TRBD1,-,TRBV5-1,TRBJ2-4,CASSLNRGTKNIQYF,TGCGCCAGCAGCTTGAACAGGGGAACCAAAAACATTCAGTACTTC
-,once,TRBV6-1,TRBJ1-5,CASSEGGLRNQPQHF,TGTGCCAGCAGTGAAGGGGGGCTCCGTAATCAGCCCCAGCATTTT
-,-,TRBV12-3/TRBV12-4,TRBJ1-4,CASSFRGNEKLFF,TGTGCCAGCAGTTTTAGGGGTAATGAAAAACTGTTTTTT
-,-,TRBV3-1/TRBV3-2,TRBJ1-2,CASSQVGHQGGYTF,TGTGCCAGCAGCCAAGTAGGTCATCAGGGTGGCTACACCTTC
TRBD2,-,TRBV11-2,TRBJ2-7,CASSPRTSGGAGEQYF,TGTGCCAGCAGCCCCCGGACTAGCGGGGGAGCTGGGGAGCAGTACTTC
TRBD1,-,TRBV4-2,TRBJ1-4,CASSQEQGNEKLFF,TGTGCCAGCAGCCAAGAACAGGGGAATGAAAAACTGTTTTTT
-,once,TRBV11-3,TRBJ2-7,CASSLGVAYEQYF,TGTGCCAGCAGCTTAGGAGTGGCCTACGAGCAGTACTTC
TRBD2,-,TRBV9,TRBJ2-3,CASSPQATSGGADTQYF,TGTGCCAGCAGCCCCCAGGCGACTAGCGGGGGGGCGGATACGCAGTATTTT
-,-,TRBV28,TRBJ2-7,CASSLLPGGYEQYF,TGTGCCAGCAGTTTATTGCCAGGAGGCTACGAGCAGTACTTC
TRBD1,-,TRBV15,TRBJ1-2,CATSRPNIRDRGNYGYTF,TGTGCCACCAGCAGACCTAATATCCGGGACAGGGGCAACTATGGCTACACCTTC
TRBD2,-,TRBV10-3,TRBJ2-5,CATSGTSDQETQYF,TGTGCCACTTCCGGGACTAGCGACCAAGAGACCCAGTACTTC
-,-,TRBV3-1/TRBV3-2,TRBJ1-6,CASSPNLAREGSPLHF,TGTGCCAGCAGCCCAAATCTGGCGCGGGAAGGTTCACCCCTCCACTTT
-,-,TRBV6-4,TRBJ1-1,CASSETVQGTTEAFF,TGTGCCAGCAGCGAAACCGTACAAGGCACCACTGAAGCTTTCTTT
TRBD1,-,TRBV3-1/TRBV3-2,TRBJ2-7,CASSPDRVSYEQYF,TGTGCCAGCAGCCCTGACAGGGTATCCTACGAGCAGTACTTC
-,-,TRBV30,TRBJ1-3,CAWSLTAGGNTIYF,TGTGCCTGGAGCTTAACAGCAGGGGGAAACACCATATATTTT
-,-,TRBV6-4,TRBJ1-5,CASSDIPGDPQHF,TGTGCCAGCAGTGACATCCCCGGGGATCCCCAGCATTTT
TRBD1,once,TRBV7-6,TRBJ2-7,CASSLQGAYEQYF,TGTGCCAGCAGCCTACAGGGGGCTTACGAGCAGTACTTC
TRBD2,-,TRBV10-3,TRBJ2-5,CAISDSGGAGETQYF,TGTGCCATCAGTGACAGCGGGGGGGCAGGTGAGACCCAGTACTTC
-,-,TRBV7-2,TRBJ2-1,CASCPGDTYNEQFF,TGTGCCAGCTGCCCCGGTGACACCTACAATGAGCAGTTCTTC
TRBD1,-,TRBV28,TRBJ1-4,CASSLSGTGDEKLFF,TGTGCCAGCAGCCTATCCGGGACAGGGGACGAAAAACTGTTTTTT
TRBD1,once,TRBV2,TRBJ1-2,CASREDRAIGYTF,TGTGCCAGCAGAGAGGACAGGGCGATTGGCTACACCTTC
TRBD2,once,TRBV19,TRBJ2-4,CASSRGTSGTVGNIQYF,TGTGCCAGTAGCAGAGGGACTAGCGGGACGGTGGGAAACATTCAGTACTTC
-,few,TRBV7-2,TRBJ2-7,CASSAQTGFGEQYF,TGTGCCAGCAGCGCCCAGACTGGTTTCGGGGAGCAGTACTTC
-,-,TRBV18,TRBJ2-7,CASSPNTDVYEQYF,TGTGCCAGCTCACCGAATACGGACGTCTACGAGCAGTACTTC